This T cell receptor beta chain was captured in a study of control samples from healthy donors and cancer patients (dated by TCRdb to about 2020). Points on this clone: What antigen it recognizes has not been identified. No base quality information exists; no much larger clone differs at one position.

Libraries came from the immunoSEQ multiplex PCR assay. Here the immuneACCESS table is served through TCRdb, limited to in-frame sequences with V and J called. Missing clones are a known gap in these copies; in checked studies unresolved V genes cover under half, and the rest lacks a known reason. The sample has under 70,000 clones on record, about nine tenths of them singletons. The top ten constitute roughly 1.2% of the sample. Trimming removed 3 bases from V and 6 bases from J; the gene matches leave 7 bases unexplained. The CDR3 covers 14 residues, taking in both the cysteine and the phenylalanine. The read is trimmed to its CDR3 DNA, 42 bases read in frame from base 1. Reading the germline V gene gives CDR1 SGDLS and CDR2 YYNGEE.

The chain employs TRBV9 and TRBJ2-7, with TRBD1 identical over 9 junction bases. The sequence derives from a woman between 50 and 59 years old with colorectal cancer. The sample taken for sequencing was PBMCs. Here the CDR3 is given as CASSANTGGSEQYF. The nucleotide sequence reads TGTGCCAGCAGCGCCAATACAGGGGGCAGCGAGCAGTACTTC. Joined to the reference TRBV9 and TRBJ2-7 proteins, this CDR3 gives the full variable domain: DSGVTQTPKHLITATGQRVTLRCSPRSGDLSVYWYQQSLDQGLQFLIQYYNGEERAKGNILERFSAQQFPDLHSELNLSSLELGDSALYFCASSANTGGSEQYFGPGTRLTVT.